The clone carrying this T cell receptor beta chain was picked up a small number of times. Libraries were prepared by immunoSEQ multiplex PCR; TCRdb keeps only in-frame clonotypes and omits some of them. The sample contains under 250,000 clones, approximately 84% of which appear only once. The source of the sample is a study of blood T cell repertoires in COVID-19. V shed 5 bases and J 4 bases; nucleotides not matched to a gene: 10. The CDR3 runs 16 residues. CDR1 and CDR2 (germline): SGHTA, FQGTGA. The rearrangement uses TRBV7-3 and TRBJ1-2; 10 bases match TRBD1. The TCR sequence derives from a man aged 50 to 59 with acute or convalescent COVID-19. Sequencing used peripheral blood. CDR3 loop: CASSPQGQGGAYGYTF. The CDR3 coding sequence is TGTGCCAGCAGCCCCCAAGGACAGGGGGGAGCCTATGGCTACACCTTC. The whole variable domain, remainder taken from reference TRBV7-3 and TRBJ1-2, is GAGVSQTPSNKVTEKGKYVELRCDPISGHTALYWYRQSLGQGPEFLIYFQGTGAADDSGLPNDRFFAVRPEGSVSTLKIQRTERGDSAVYLCASSPQGQGGAYGYTFGSGTRLTVV.